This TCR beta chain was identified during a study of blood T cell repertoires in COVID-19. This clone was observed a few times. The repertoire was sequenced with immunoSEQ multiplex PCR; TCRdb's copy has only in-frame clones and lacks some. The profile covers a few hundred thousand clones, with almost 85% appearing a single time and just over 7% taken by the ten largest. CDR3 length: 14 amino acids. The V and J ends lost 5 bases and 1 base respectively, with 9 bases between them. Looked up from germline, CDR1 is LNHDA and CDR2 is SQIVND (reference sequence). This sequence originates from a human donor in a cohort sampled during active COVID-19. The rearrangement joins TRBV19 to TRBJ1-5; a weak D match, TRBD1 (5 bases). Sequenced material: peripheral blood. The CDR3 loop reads CASSYQGSNQPQHF. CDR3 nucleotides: TGTGCCAGTAGTTACCAGGGAAGCAATCAGCCCCAGCATTTT.